The next 29 T cell receptor beta chains were all read from a single sample in a study of T cell responses to AZD1222 COVID-19 vaccine. The table came from immunoSEQ multiplex PCR; TCRdb's copy has only in-frame clones and leaves some out. This table has 150,000 to 200,000 clones, approximately 93% appearing once. Sequenced material: peripheral blood, taken on day 0 of AZD1222 vaccination. These receptors all stem from an adult in good health.

The chain couples TRBV6-5 to TRBJ1-1; perhaps TRBD1 as D (5 bases). The CDR3 consists of 12 residues. Per the germline V gene, CDR1 is MNHEY and CDR2 is SVGAGI. Trimming took 8 bases from V and 3 from J, leaving 10 bases between them. CDR3 in amino acids: CASSVGDTEAFF. DNA of the CDR3: TGTGCCAGCTCTGTGGGGGACACTGAAGCTTTCTTT.

This chain joins TRBV18 and TRBJ1-2; maybe TRBD1 (5 bases). The CDR3 consists of 15 residues. The V and J ends lost 3 bases and 8 bases respectively, with 19 bases between them. Germline V lookup: CDR1 KGHSH, CDR2 LQKENI. This CDR3 reads CASSPTTIFRDGYTF. The CDR3 region has the DNA TGTGCCAGCTCACCTACAACTATCTTTCGGGACGGCTACACCTTC.

The genes are TRBV5-1 and TRBJ1-5; D unclear. There are 15 residues in the CDR3. Germline V gene lookup returns CDR1 SGHRS and CDR2 YFSETQ. V lost 1 base, J lost 4 bases, and 12 bases lay in between. The CDR3: CASSLSPSINQPQHF. The CDR3 DNA sequence: TGCGCCAGCAGCTTGAGCCCTTCAATAAATCAGCCCCAGCATTTT. The complete variable domain, with remaining parts taken from reference TRBV5-1 and TRBJ1-5, reads KAGVTQTPRYLIKTRGQQVTLSCSPISGHRSVSWYQQTPGQGLQFLFEYFSETQRNKGNFPGRFSGRQFSNSRSEMNVSTLELGDSALYLCASSLSPSINQPQHFGDGTRLSIL.

CDR3: CASSQASTGTVSFF. The CDR3 DNA sequence: TGTGCCAGCAGCCAAGCCTCGACAGGGACCGTGTCTTTCTTT. This chain joins TRBV3-1 (or the pseudogene TRBV3-2) and TRBJ1-1; 7 bases map to TRBD1. CDR3 length: 14 amino acids. Looked up from germline, CDR1 is LGHDT and CDR2 is YNNKEL (reference sequence). V shed 1 base, J shed 12 bases, and the junction held 11 bases outside the gene matches.

The rearrangement links TRBV3-1 (or the pseudogene TRBV3-2) to TRBJ1-4; no definite D call. This CDR3 has 17 amino acids. V was cut by 0 bases and J by 7 bases, with 18 bases left in between. Per the germline V gene, CDR1 is LGHDT and CDR2 is YNNKEL (reference sequence). This chain's CDR3 is CASSQDRATSFAEKLFF. As DNA, the CDR3 is TGTGCCAGCAGCCAAGATAGGGCGACCTCGTTTGCTGAAAAACTGTTTTTT.

DNA for the CDR3: TGTGCCAGCAGTTCGGGGGGAACTAATGAAAAACTGTTTTTT. Residues: CASSSGGTNEKLFF. The chain is built from TRBV6-5 and TRBJ1-4; a weak D match, TRBD1 (5 bases). Germline V gene lookup returns CDR1 MNHEY and CDR2 SVGAGI. The CDR3 contains 14 residues. Deletions cut 4 bases from V and 1 base from J, with 7 bases between.

The chain has TRBV6-4 and TRBJ1-2; D perhaps matches TRBD1 (5 bases). The CDR3 is made up of 14 amino acids. V was shortened by 5 bases and J by 3 bases, with 13 bases between the two germline ends. Germline V gene data show CDR1 as MRHNA and CDR2 as SNTAGT. The CDR3 coding sequence is TGTGCCAGCAGTCTCTCCGCGGGGCACTATGGCTACACCTTC. Residues: CASSLSAGHYGYTF.

This clone was recorded only once. The genes are TRBV7-9 and TRBJ2-1; the D is unclear. This CDR3 comprises 17 residues. Germline CDR1 reads SEHNR; CDR2 reads FQNEAQ (reference sequence). V was trimmed by 5 bases and J by 7 bases, leaving 24 bases between them. The CDR3: CASSPSAVTLKLNEQFF. In DNA form, the CDR3 reads TGTGCCAGCAGCCCGTCGGCGGTAACCCTTAAGTTGAATGAGCAGTTCTTC.

This sequence joins TRBV4-2 and TRBJ2-5; perhaps TRBD2 as D (7 bases). The CDR3 consists of 14 residues. Germline CDR1 and CDR2: LGHNA and YNFKEQ. The germline V and J ends were trimmed by 4 bases and 4 bases, with 13 bases remaining between them. The CDR3 sequence: CASSLLGGAETQYF. The DNA for the CDR3 is TGTGCCAGCAGCCTGCTGGGGGGGGCAGAGACCCAGTACTTC.

This sequence joins TRBV5-1 and TRBJ1-1; unclear D gene. The CDR3 is made up of 14 amino acids. V gave up 5 bases and J gave up 2 bases, with 13 bases separating them. Germline V CDR1 and CDR2: SGHRS, YFSETQ. The chain's CDR3 is CASSLQHANTEAFF. The CDR3 nucleotides are TGCGCCAGCAGTCTTCAACACGCAAACACTGAAGCTTTCTTT.

The CDR3 loop reads CASSLSGAPNEKLFF. DNA for the CDR3: TGTGCCAGCAGCTTATCGGGGGCCCCCAATGAAAAACTGTTTTTT. The chain joins TRBV7-9 to TRBJ1-4, with TRBD1 as a possible D gene (6 bases). Between the trimmed V and J ends, which lost 2 bases and 5 bases, there was a span of 12 bases. Germline V gene data show CDR1 as SEHNR and CDR2 as FQNEAQ (reference sequence). The CDR3 runs 15 residues.

This clone appeared once. The gene calls are TRBV6-5 and TRBJ1-6; D is possibly TRBD1 (5 bases). Trimming cost V 7 bases and J 8 bases, with 15 bases left between them. There are 14 residues in the CDR3. CDR1 is MNHEY, CDR2 SVGAGI, per germline. CDR3 DNA sequence: TGTGCCAGCACTTTGGTGGGGGGATATTCACCCCTCCACTTT. Its translation is CASTLVGGYSPLHF.

CDR3 DNA: TGCGCCAGCAGCTTGGTAGCGGGTATGAACACTGAAGCTTTCTTT. It translates to CASSLVAGMNTEAFF. The chain employs TRBV5-1 and TRBJ1-1; D is unresolved. CDR1 is SGHRS and CDR2 is YFSETQ in the germline V gene. CDR3 length: 15 amino acids. The germline V and J ends were trimmed by 0 bases and 0 bases, with 9 bases remaining between them. Full variable domain (remainder filled in from reference TRBV5-1 and TRBJ1-1): KAGVTQTPRYLIKTRGQQVTLSCSPISGHRSVSWYQQTPGQGLQFLFEYFSETQRNKGNFPGRFSGRQFSNSRSEMNVSTLELGDSALYLCASSLVAGMNTEAFFGQGTRLTVV.

The gene calls are TRBV11-2 and TRBJ2-1, with D perhaps matching TRBD1 or TRBD2 (5 bases each). Trimming left V 5 bases short and J 12 bases short, with 20 bases between. Germline V CDR1 and CDR2: SGHAT, FQNNGV. The CDR3 sequence is 14 residues long. The CDR3 nucleotides are TGTGCCAGCAGCCGGAGTCAGGGACGGCTAGGGCAGTTCTTC. It yields the protein CASSRSQGRLGQFF.

V usage is TRBV5-1 and J usage is TRBJ2-1, with a tentative D call TRBD1 (6 bases). The length of the CDR3 is 13 residues. Trimming left V 3 bases short and J 6 bases short, with 10 bases between. Germline V CDR1 and CDR2: SGHRS, YFSETQ. The CDR3 is CASSSEDSNEQFF. For the CDR3, the DNA is TGCGCCAGCAGCTCAGAGGACAGCAATGAGCAGTTCTTC.

The chain couples TRBV7-9 to TRBJ1-1, with D maybe TRBD1 (5 bases). V lost 7 bases and J 1 base, leaving 16 bases between the germline ends. Germline V CDR1 and CDR2: SEHNR, FQNEAQ (reference sequence). This CDR3 comprises 15 residues. The CDR3 sequence is CASTGQGGANTEAFF. The CDR3 DNA is TGTGCCAGCACGGGGCAGGGAGGTGCGAACACTGAAGCTTTCTTT.

V gene TRBV5-6 combines with J gene TRBJ1-6; 7 nucleotides agree with TRBD1. V shed 1 base, J shed 8 bases, and the junction held 15 bases outside the gene matches. The CDR3 totals 18 residues. Germline V gene sequence: CDR1 SGHDT, CDR2 YYEEEE. The CDR3, as DNA: TGTGCCAGCAGCTTGTTTAGCATAGTGGGACAGCACCATTCACCCCTCCACTTT. This gives the protein CASSLFSIVGQHHSPLHF.

The chain is built from TRBV29-1 and TRBJ2-3; D gene ambiguous. This CDR3 contains 13 residues. Trimming cost V 4 bases and J 5 bases, with 13 bases left between them. Germline-derived CDR1 and CDR2 are SQVTM and ANQGSEA. This CDR3 is CSVVAPIGDTQYF. In DNA form, the CDR3 reads TGCAGCGTTGTAGCCCCAATAGGAGATACGCAGTATTTT.

The V gene is TRBV6-1, the J gene TRBJ2-1, with D perhaps assigned TRBD1 or TRBD2 (5 bases each). The CDR3 length is 16 residues. Germline V CDR1 and CDR2: MNHNS, SASEGT. V lost 0 bases to trimming and J lost 0 bases, with 9 bases between them. The chain's CDR3 is CASSEASGSSYNEQFF. CDR3 DNA: TGTGCCAGCAGTGAAGCGTCAGGGAGCTCCTACAATGAGCAGTTCTTC.

This sequence joins TRBV5-6 and TRBJ2-7; no clear D gene. Per the germline V gene, CDR1 is SGHDT and CDR2 is YYEEEE. Deletions cut 6 bases from V and 1 base from J, with 14 bases between. The CDR3 consists of 14 residues. The CDR3 sequence: CASTRAAGSYEQYF. The CDR3 DNA follows: TGTGCCAGCACCCGGGCGGCTGGATCCTACGAGCAGTACTTC.

The chain carries TRBV29-1 and TRBJ2-5; either TRBD1 or TRBD2 may supply D (6 bases each). CDR3 length: 13 amino acids. CDR1 is SQVTM and CDR2 is ANQGSEA in the germline V gene. Trimming took 7 bases from V and 2 from J, leaving 14 bases between them. The CDR3 region is CSAPKGGQETQYF. The CDR3, as DNA: TGCAGCGCCCCCAAGGGGGGTCAAGAGACCCAGTACTTC.

V is TRBV2 and J is TRBJ1-5; D unresolved. V was trimmed by 6 bases and J by 2 bases, leaving 14 bases between them. This CDR3 is 15 amino acids long. The germline V gene has CDR1 SNHLY and CDR2 FYNNEI. Here the CDR3 reads CASRVGPIGNQPQHF. The CDR3 bases are TGTGCCAGCAGGGTTGGTCCTATTGGCAATCAGCCCCAGCATTTT.

The sample holds a few counts of this clone. V and J are TRBV27 and TRBJ1-4, with D perhaps TRBD1 (5 bases). CDR3 length: 16 residues. Deletions cut 3 bases from V and 3 bases from J, with 14 bases between. Per germline, CDR1 MNHEY and CDR2 SMNVEV (reference sequence). The CDR3 loop reads CASSLTIGASNEKLFF. DNA for the CDR3: TGTGCCAGCAGTTTGACCATAGGGGCTTCTAATGAAAAACTGTTTTTT. The complete variable domain, with remaining parts taken from reference TRBV27 and TRBJ1-4, reads EAQVTQNPRYLITVTGKKLTVTCSQNMNHEYMSWYRQDPGLGLRQIYYSMNVEVTDKGDVPEGYKVSRKEKRNFPLILESPSPNQTSLYFCASSLTIGASNEKLFFGSGTQLSVL.

The genes are TRBV2 and TRBJ1-5; no firm D call. CDR1 SNHLY and CDR2 FYNNEI come from the germline V gene. The CDR3 length is 15 residues. V was shortened by 5 bases and J by 5 bases, with 16 bases between the two germline ends. The CDR3 spells CASSLQSNYDQPQHF. CDR3 coding DNA: TGTGCCAGCAGTCTTCAGTCCAATTATGATCAGCCCCAGCATTTT.

The chain links TRBV29-1 to TRBJ2-7; no reliable D call. The V gene's germline CDR1 is SQVTM and CDR2 ANQGSEA. Trimming removed 3 bases at V and 0 bases at J, with 9 bases between. The CDR3 is 13 amino acids. The chain's CDR3 is CSVESSFSYEQYF. The CDR3 region has the DNA TGCAGCGTTGAGAGCTCGTTCTCCTACGAGCAGTACTTC.

This chain joins TRBV19 and TRBJ1-5; 11 bases agree with TRBD1. This CDR3 comprises 16 residues. Trimming at V came to 5 bases and at J to 5 bases, leaving 8 bases not matched to a gene. Germline CDR1 reads LNHDA; CDR2 reads SQIVND (reference sequence). This CDR3 is CASSPKDRGLYQPQHF. The CDR3 DNA follows: TGTGCCAGTAGTCCAAAGGACAGGGGGCTCTATCAGCCCCAGCATTTT.

The genes are TRBV18 and TRBJ2-6, with a possible D match to TRBD1 (5 bases). V was pared by 6 bases and J by 0 bases, with 18 bases between. Germline V gives CDR1 KGHSH, CDR2 LQKENI. The CDR3 has 18 residues. The DNA of the CDR3 is TGTGCCAGCTCCCGCATTTTGGGGCAGAACTCTGGGGCCAACGTCCTGACTTTC. This sequence encodes CASSRILGQNSGANVLTF. Together with reference TRBV18 and TRBJ2-6, the CDR3 gives the full variable domain: NAGVMQNPRHLVRRRGQEARLRCSPMKGHSHVYWYRQLPEEGLKFMVYLQKENIIDESGMPKERFSAEFPKEGPSILRIQQVVRGDSAAYFCASSRILGQNSGANVLTFGAGSRLTVL.

The V gene is TRBV6-5, the J gene TRBJ1-1; 8 bases map to TRBD1. V dropped 0 bases and J dropped 4; count of bases not matched to a gene: 4. CDR1 and CDR2 from the germline V gene are MNHEY and SVGAGI. This CDR3 is 15 amino acids long. The CDR3 here is CASSYSTGVGTEAFF. The DNA of the CDR3 is TGTGCCAGCAGTTACTCGACAGGGGTAGGCACTGAAGCTTTCTTT.

The V call is TRBV7-7, the J call TRBJ2-7; maybe TRBD2 (5 bases). The germline V gene has CDR1 SSHAT and CDR2 FNYEAQ (reference sequence). The CDR3 is 15 residues long. Trimming removed 0 bases from V and 5 bases from J, with 14 bases in between. DNA of the CDR3: TGTGCCAGCAGCTTAGCGCTGGGGAGAATCGACGAGCAGTACTTC. This codes for CASSLALGRIDEQYF.